The sequence of this T cell receptor (beta chain) was determined in a study of cytomegalovirus exposure and HLA in healthy donors (TCRdb year 2017). Looking at the study overall: An earlier analysis of roughly 570 of the donors reported approximately 260 Gb of sequence data and around 110 million unique TCR beta sequences obtained from around 180 million T cells. Typing coverage varied by locus: roughly 629-640 donors for A, B, C, DRB1 and DQB1; 522 for DQA1; some 610 for DPA1; approximately 490 for DPB1. Using immunosequencing, the study profiled T cell repertoires from fewer than 700 subjects and related those repertoires to cytomegalovirus serostatus. Among a few hundred genotyped donors of the cohort, an average of around 240,000 unique TCR beta nucleotide sequences were sequenced per donor, roughly 18% of them non-productive. Among the roughly 430 genotyped donors, approximately 81% belonged to the genetic ancestry cluster associated with self-reported Caucasian donors. The aim of the study was to test whether cataloging public T cell receptors could identify signatures of past pathogen exposure. HLA typing included class I and class II loci at four-digit resolution. Five DR-DQ haplotypes were handled as single units for association and clustering because linkage in the cohort was strong. An early release that covered approximately 600 HLA-typed donors contained approximately 290 gigabases of sequencing data and 70 million to 100 million unique TCR sequences. Besides the first cohort of roughly 640 subjects, a separate validation cohort made up of 95 to 150 different subjects was used. The later analysis used no new phenotypic data to find candidate immune exposures, relying instead on TCR beta sequences and their occurrence across donors. Genome-wide SNP genotypes for about 65% of the 666 donors were used in a later genetic analysis, which treated that subset as a discovery cohort. The study combined high-throughput TCR immunosequencing, statistical association of individual TCRs with disease status, and machine learning to predict cytomegalovirus infection status. In a later analysis, previously published TCR beta repertoires from roughly 710 donors were re-analyzed and high-resolution HLA genotyping was added so that TCR occurrence patterns could be studied. In an earlier analysis of roughly 580 of the donors, high-throughput TCR beta sequencing was used to judge whether each TCR beta V gene segment behaved as functional or pseudogenic. Alongside the repertoire data, information on donor age, sex, ethnicity and CMV serostatus was compiled. Every discovery cohort repertoire had been produced on one sequencing platform.

As regards this clone: The antigen this receptor binds is unknown. No much larger clone exists at a distance of one base, and base qualities are not known.

The CDR3 measures 15 amino acids from cysteine to phenylalanine. Only the CDR3 region is kept as DNA, spanning 45 bases read in frame from base 1. The germline ends are 16 bases apart after V is trimmed by 5 bases and J by 4 bases. CDR1 and CDR2, looked up from the germline V gene, are KGHSH and LQKENI. The cohort comprised under 700 healthy bone marrow donors. At the time of sampling, all cohort members were nominally healthy, though unrecorded immune exposures were likely present. The donor tested CMV seropositive and was one of the 289 seropositive cohort members. Every donor gave a peripheral blood sample, and the peripheral blood mononuclear cells from that sample were used for TCR beta sequencing. The Qiagen DNeasy Blood Extraction Kit was used to extract genomic DNA from the blood cell samples. Receptor amplification or capture employed the immunoSEQ multiplex PCR assay. For the multiplex PCR, a mixture combining 60 forward primers for TCR Vbeta segments and 13 reverse primers for TCR Jbeta segments was used. The CDR3 region of rearranged TCR beta genes was amplified from genomic DNA by a multiplex PCR assay. The amplified TCR beta libraries were sequenced on the Illumina HiSeq System as 87-base-pair reads. Regarding the original processing steps: In a later analysis, some 80 million unique TCR beta chains were counted across the 650 to 750 repertoires, and roughly 11 million of these chains were shared by at least two donors. To remove PCR and sequencing errors, raw reads were error-corrected and collapsed into unique sequences using a nearest-neighbor algorithm that merged closely related sequences. Alignment of CDR3 sequences to IMGT reference sequences was used to assign V, D and J gene segments. For a sequence to be retained, a match of at least six nucleotides was required to both a V gene segment and a J gene segment. A rearrangement counted as productive if the CDR3 had no stop codons and remained in frame with V and J, and every other rearrangement counted as non-productive. Following IMGT convention, CDR3 was defined as the stretch from the second conserved V-encoded cysteine to the conserved J-encoded phenylalanine. Sequences without an unambiguous match to a single V gene segment were excluded from the earlier analysis of several hundred of the donors. An earlier analysis of 587 of the donors called V segments functional above 56.7% productive rearrangements and segregating when the between-donor standard deviation exceeded 5%. A statistical classification framework was developed to diagnose cytomegalovirus status using the catalog of TCR beta chain sequences. A later analysis assigned V and J genes by comparing TCR nucleotide sequences with IMGT/GENE-DB human TR gene sequences. A later analysis assigned CDR3 sequences and most-parsimonious VDJ recombination scenarios with the TCRdist pipeline. A later analysis defined each TCR beta chain by its CDR3 amino acid sequence plus V-gene family, and excluded reads lacking a unique V-gene family. In a later analysis, fewer than 650 highly shared, low-generation-probability nucleotide sequences were removed to address suspected cross-contamination and a sequencing artifact. In a later analysis, a clonal expansion index was calculated for each public chain from normalized within-repertoire ranks of inferred template counts. In a later analysis, generation probabilities were computed with a VDJ recombination model fitted to out-of-frame rearrangements, and the resulting probabilities were checked against IGoR. Hypergeometric tests were used in a later analysis to score TCR-TCR, TCR-HLA and TCR-CMV co-occurrence, with a repertoire-size bias correction applied to the TCR pairs. To estimate false discovery rates, a later analysis permuted the HLA or CMV assignments 20 times. A later analysis grouped co-occurring TCRs with DBSCAN, adding TCRdist sequence similarity when clustering within HLA-allele-positive subsets. Repertoires with fewer than 30,000 or more than 120,000 public chains, plus five repertoires with anomalous nucleotide sharing, were excluded from co-occurrence clustering. TCRdb re-hosts the immuneACCESS table, in-frame sequences only. Its copies lack some clones; in the studies checked, an unresolved V gene accounts for under half of them, and the cause for the rest is not known. For V, J and clone size, that table is used; D and trimming come from the DNA. Here the sample has under 200,000 clones; 80% occur a single time. The ten largest clones add up to just over 4.5% of the sample.

The full study reports these points: Specific HLA alleles were associated with over 15,000 TCR beta sequences at a false discovery rate of 0.05 in a later analysis. Broadly in line with IMGT annotations, most TCR beta V segments showed up in productive rearrangements about 87% or about 30% of the time in an earlier analysis of around 600 of the donors. Compared with the roughly 600-donor mean, donors in an Asian-associated ancestry cluster had fewer N-insertions in productive TCRs, according to a later genetic analysis. Linkage disequilibrium might explain the correlated functional status among segregating V segments, but an unknown experimental factor could not be excluded. According to a later analysis, TCR association rates differed among HLA loci, with DRB1 alleles showing the most associated TCRs and HLA-C alleles showing the fewest. A later analysis reported that several top co-occurrence clusters appeared linked to parvovirus B19, influenza, CMV and Epstein-Barr virus. The earlier analysis of about 600 of the donors excluded approximately 15 rarely observed V segments, including chromosome 9 orphons, because counts were too low. Because some donors lacked HLA typing at each locus, the association tests relied only on the typed subset. While some public TCRs were present in many individuals, most TCR sequences turned up only very rarely across donors. The authors suggested that the approach could potentially be extended to other disease states and immunological phenotypes. The study gave a list of 150 to 200 TCR beta chains associated with cytomegalovirus. Some IMGT-functional V segments, including TRBV6-2 and TRBV6-3, could not be told apart with the 87-base-pair reads, so those segments were excluded. When HLA alleles, especially DR and DQ, strongly co-occurred, TCR associations were difficult to assign to individual alleles. Most CMV-associated TCR beta chains appeared to be HLA-restricted in a later analysis, and the HLA associations seemed to be driven largely by CMV exposure. In both the original and validation cohorts, the classifier was reported to diagnose cytomegalovirus status with high specificity and sensitivity. A further reported finding was that TCR beta sequences accurately predicted the HLA-A and HLA-B alleles for most subjects in the first cohort. The cohort was sequenced for TCR beta chains only, and without alpha or paired-chain data the features that could be detected were limited. A cluster of highly shared sequence variants was judged likely to be a technical artifact of the sequencing pipeline. Sequencing depth was assumed to be roughly uniform across donors in the presence/absence analyses, though that assumption may not hold. For the cohort, immune exposure information was limited to CMV serostatus. An association between a missense DCLRE1C variant and V-gene and J-gene trimming of TCR beta chains was found in a later genetic analysis and replicated in an independent cohort. A later analysis found that HLA-associated TCR beta chains were more clonally expanded and had lower generation probabilities than equally common non-associated chains. In vitro tests confirmed that three of the cytomegalovirus-associated TCR beta chains recognize cytomegalovirus antigens.

This chain is built from TRBV18 and TRBJ2-3; 6 matching bases give a weak D call of TRBD2. The sequencing input was PBMCs. This clonotype originated in a woman aged 50 to 60 in good health and CMV-seropositive. The bases read TGTGCCAGCTCATCCGGGACGCGGGGTGCAGATACGCAGTATTTT. This encodes CASSSGTRGADTQYF.